The 22 T cell receptor beta chains below come from one sample, sequenced in a study of shared clonotypes between healthy human individuals. Repertoires were generated with immunoSEQ multiplex PCR, while TCRdb's copy carries only in-frame clones and drops some. The sample lists about 1,800,000 clones; about 95% were seen once. Naive CD8 isolation took CD45RO-negative cells positively selected for CCR7 and excluded terminally differentiated effector memory CD45RA+ cells. The specimen was naive CD8+ T cells sorted from blood. Receptors were obtained from a man in his late teens or twenties in good health.

To note about this clone: The identical CDR3 is also encoded by other nucleotide sequences in the sample. The chain carries TRBV6-5 and TRBJ1-1; D remains ambiguous. The CDR3 is made up of 10 amino acids. With 6 bases removed from V and 3 bases from J, the gap between germline ends came to 2 bases. CDR1 and CDR2 (germline): MNHEY, SVGAGI. This CDR3 reads CASRDTEAFF. DNA for the CDR3: TGTGCCAGCAGAGACACTGAAGCTTTCTTT.

The chain links TRBV7-9 to TRBJ2-3, with a tentative D call TRBD2 (6 bases). CDR1 and CDR2 (germline): SEHNR, FQNEAQ (reference sequence). The V gene lost 1 base and the J gene lost 0 bases, with 17 bases spanning the gap. CDR3 length: 18 amino acids. The CDR3 DNA sequence: TGTGCCAGCAGCTTAGTTGGGCGGGGAGCGCTGAGCACAGATACGCAGTATTTT. Amino acid sequence: CASSLVGRGALSTDTQYF.

The V and J genes are TRBV27 and TRBJ1-4; D possibly corresponds to TRBD1 (5 bases). The CDR3 has 16 amino acids. Germline V gives CDR1 MNHEY, CDR2 SMNVEV (reference sequence). Trimming stripped 3 bases from V and 5 bases from J, with 16 bases between. The CDR3 region has the DNA TGTGCCAGCAGTTTGAACAGGCCAACTAGGAATGAAAAACTGTTTTTT. It translates to CASSLNRPTRNEKLFF.

This CDR3 reads CASVDIFGYNEQFF. The CDR3 DNA is TGTGCCAGTGTAGACATTTTCGGATACAATGAGCAGTTCTTC. V gene TRBV7-2 combines with J gene TRBJ2-1; D gene unclear. From germline, CDR1 is SGHTA and CDR2 FQGNSA. CDR3 length: 14 residues. V was pared by 9 bases and J by 4 bases, with 16 bases between.

The chain links TRBV11-3 to TRBJ2-1; perhaps TRBD2 as D (5 bases). The CDR3 is 17 amino acids. V shed 5 bases and J shed 2 bases, with 19 bases lying between them. Germline V gene sequence: CDR1 SGHNT, CDR2 YENEEA. The CDR3 spells CASSPQKGVHAYNEQFF. In DNA, the CDR3 is TGTGCCAGCAGCCCCCAAAAGGGAGTCCATGCCTACAATGAGCAGTTCTTC. Based on the CDR3 plus reference TRBV11-3 and TRBJ2-1, the full variable domain is EAGVVQSPRYKIIEKKQPVAFWCNPISGHNTLYWYLQNLGQGPELLIRYENEEAVDDSQLPKDRFSAERLKGVDSTLKIQPAELGDSAVYLCASSPQKGVHAYNEQFFGPGTRLTVL.

This clone was seen only once. V is TRBV6-6 and J is TRBJ2-3; weak D call: TRBD1 (6 bases). CDR3 length: 16 residues. Deletions cut 2 bases from V and 3 bases from J, with 15 bases between. The germline gives CDR1 MNHNY, CDR2 SVGAGI (reference sequence). CDR3 in amino acids: CASSYDRSGWTDTQYF. The CDR3 DNA follows: TGTGCCAGCAGTTACGACAGGTCAGGGTGGACAGATACGCAGTATTTT.

The genes are TRBV27 and TRBJ2-7; D uncertain. Germline CDR1 MNHEY, CDR2 SMNVEV (reference sequence). Trimming removed 5 bases at V and 6 bases at J, with 5 bases between. The CDR3 loop spans 10 amino acids. In DNA, the CDR3 is TGTGCCAGCAGTCCCTTCGAGCAGTACTTC. Translated: CASSPFEQYF.

The V and J genes are TRBV9 and TRBJ1-5; D ambiguous. CDR3 size: 14 residues. V was trimmed by 0 bases and J by 6 bases, leaving 10 bases between them. Germline loops: CDR1 SGDLS, CDR2 YYNGEE. The CDR3 nucleotides read TGTGCCAGCAGCGTAGACGGAGCCGCTCAGCCCCAGCATTTT. Residues: CASSVDGAAQPQHF.

The chain joins TRBV10-2 to TRBJ2-3; D unresolved. Germline-derived CDR1 and CDR2 are WSHSY and SAAADI. Trimming removed 3 bases at V and 2 bases at J, with 3 bases between. This CDR3 spans 12 amino acids. CDR3 region: CASSDHTDTQYF. In nucleotides, the CDR3 is TGCGCCAGCAGTGACCACACAGATACGCAGTATTTT.

This chain links TRBV19 with TRBJ2-1, with D perhaps given as TRBD1 or TRBD2 (5 bases each). Germline loops: CDR1 LNHDA, CDR2 SQIVND (reference sequence). V dropped 3 bases and J dropped 4 bases, with 13 bases sitting between them. The CDR3 sequence is 15 residues long. The CDR3 DNA follows: TGTGCCAGTAGTATTGCCGAGGGGCGGTACAATGAGCAGTTCTTC. It translates to CASSIAEGRYNEQFF.

V is TRBV4-1 and J is TRBJ1-1; TRBD1 aligns across 7 bases. The CDR3 sequence is 15 residues long. CDR1 and CDR2 from the germline V gene are MGHRA and YSYEKL. Trimming took 5 bases from V and 6 from J; bases not matched to a gene: 12. CDR3 region: CASSVRQGVGPEAFF. CDR3 nucleotides: TGCGCCAGCAGCGTACGACAGGGAGTTGGCCCTGAAGCTTTCTTT.

This clone was counted only a few times. The chain has TRBV11-3 and TRBJ2-7; D remains ambiguous. CDR3 length: 11 amino acids. The V end was cut by 5 bases, the J end by 3 bases, with 5 bases between. Germline CDR1 reads SGHNT; CDR2 reads YENEEA. Here the CDR3 DNA reads TGTGCCAGCAGCAACGGCTACGAGCAGTACTTC. Translating it yields CASSNGYEQYF.

The V call is TRBV7-8, the J call TRBJ1-2; 8 bases are shared with TRBD1. This CDR3 contains 16 residues. V shed 5 bases, J shed 4 bases, and the junction held 12 bases outside the gene matches. Germline lookup yields CDR1 SGHVS and CDR2 FQNEAQ. The CDR3 nucleotides are TGTGCCAGCAGCCCGACATCGACAGGGGCGGGCTATGGCTACACCTTC. This translates into CASSPTSTGAGYGYTF.

This sequence joins TRBV2 and TRBJ2-5; the match to TRBD2 covers 10 bases. Trimming took 6 bases from V and 9 from J; bases not matched to a gene: 10. The CDR3 has 14 amino acids. Germline CDR1 reads SNHLY; CDR2 reads FYNNEI. The chain's CDR3 is CASRDGLADPAQYF. The CDR3 nucleotides read TGTGCCAGCAGGGACGGACTAGCGGACCCTGCCCAGTACTTC. Using reference TRBV2 and TRBJ2-5 for the parts outside the CDR3, the full variable domain is EPEVTQTPSHQVTQMGQEVILRCVPISNHLYFYWYRQILGQKVEFLVSFYNNEISEKSEIFDDQFSVERPDGSNFTLKIRSTKLEDSAMYFCASRDGLADPAQYFGPGTRLLVL.

The CDR3, as DNA: TGCGCCAGCAGCCAACGGACAGGGCCTTTGAACACTGAAGCTTTCTTT. This translates into CASSQRTGPLNTEAFF. The gene calls are TRBV4-1 and TRBJ1-1, with 8 bases fitting TRBD1. The ends lost 2 bases at V and 0 bases at J; junction bases unmatched: 5. This CDR3 comprises 16 residues. Germline loops: CDR1 MGHRA, CDR2 YSYEKL.

The chain couples TRBV4-3 to TRBJ2-1; D unclear. Between the trimmed V and J ends, which lost 0 bases and 9 bases, there was a span of 9 bases. The CDR3 spans 13 residues. The germline gives CDR1 LGHNA, CDR2 YSLEER. Written as DNA, the CDR3 is TGCGCCAGCAGCCAAGACCTCCCAAGTGAGCAGTTCTTC. This encodes CASSQDLPSEQFF.

V gene TRBV28 combines with J gene TRBJ2-5, with 10 bases aligning to TRBD1. This CDR3 is built from 17 residues. The germline V gene has CDR1 MDHEN and CDR2 SYDVKM. Trimming cost V 5 bases and J 0 bases; bases outside gene matches: 9. This CDR3 reads CASSKEAGTGDQETQYF. The CDR3 nucleotides read TGTGCCAGCAGTAAAGAGGCCGGGACAGGGGACCAAGAGACCCAGTACTTC.

This rearrangement joins TRBV4-1 to TRBJ1-2, with unresolved D. CDR3 length: 15 amino acids. V lost 0 bases and J lost 1, with 9 bases in between. CDR1 is MGHRA and CDR2 is YSYEKL in the germline V gene. CDR3 protein: CASSQDGVGNYGYTF. The CDR3 region has the DNA TGCGCCAGCAGCCAAGATGGGGTGGGTAACTATGGCTACACCTTC.

V usage is TRBV29-1 and J usage is TRBJ2-7; D not certain. Germline V CDR1 and CDR2: SQVTM, ANQGSEA. The CDR3 is 11 amino acids. Trimming shortened V by 5 bases and J by 5 bases, and 10 bases separated the two germline ends. Here the CDR3 reads CSVIYVDEQYF. The CDR3 coding sequence is TGCAGCGTTATTTATGTCGACGAGCAGTACTTC.

The chain links TRBV7-9 to TRBJ2-3; D is unclear. Germline CDR1 reads SEHNR; CDR2 reads FQNEAQ (reference sequence). CDR3 size: 14 residues. V dropped 7 bases and J dropped 2 bases, with 13 bases sitting between them. The CDR3 DNA follows: TGTGCCAGCAACCTGTGGCAGGCCACAGATACGCAGTATTTT. It specifies CASNLWQATDTQYF.

The chain combines TRBV9 with TRBJ1-6, with D unclear. Deletions cut 0 bases from V and 6 bases from J, with 7 bases between. Germline CDR1 is SGDLS and CDR2 is YYNGEE. The CDR3 extends over 14 amino acids. CDR3: CASSVDGLNSPLHF. DNA for the CDR3: TGTGCCAGCAGCGTAGACGGCCTTAATTCACCCCTCCACTTT.

V gene TRBV6-7 combines with J gene TRBJ1-4, with a possible D match to TRBD1 (6 bases). TRBV6-7 is recorded as an ORF, its role being uncertain. The CDR3 has 14 amino acids. The V gene lost 11 bases and the J gene lost 7 bases, with 20 bases spanning the gap. This CDR3 reads CARLLAGEGEKLFF. CDR3 coding DNA: TGTGCCCGGCTGTTAGCAGGGGAGGGTGAAAAACTGTTTTTT.